This T cell receptor beta chain was identified in a study of blood T cell repertoires in COVID-19. Per the authors' pipeline: The authors estimated nucleated cell counts from reference gene primer amplification. Data came from immunoSEQ multiplex PCR; TCRdb stores just in-frame clones and leaves some out. V, J and clone size reflect that table, while D and trimming were determined from the DNA. Among roughly 84,000 clones listed, less than 80% were seen once. Sample: peripheral blood. This clonotype originated in a woman between 45 and 65 years old with acute or convalescent COVID-19.

CDR3: CASTGRNYGYTF. In DNA form, the CDR3 reads TGTGCCAGCACCGGCAGGAACTATGGCTACACCTTC. The J gene is TRBJ1-2, the V gene TRBV2; D is unresolved. The CDR3 runs to 12 residues. Trimming stripped 7 bases from V and 2 bases from J, with 8 bases between. Germline V gene lookup returns CDR1 SNHLY and CDR2 FYNNEI.